These 6 T cell receptor beta chains were sequenced from one sample in a study of CD4 T cells in relation to SARS-CoV-2 and coronaviruses. Before the COVID-19 pandemic, during about 2011-2019, CD4+ T cells were taken from unexposed donors. Clones were sequenced by immunoSEQ multiplex PCR, and TCRdb holds only the in-frame ones, with some missing. The profile shows some 69,000 clones, approximately 94% of them singletons. The sample was naive CD4+ T cells from PBMCs. Indicated subset: naive CD4+ T cells isolated by negative enrichment. Every receptor here comes from a human donor in good health.

V is TRBV21-1 and J is TRBJ2-2; the listed D gene, TRBD2, was not tested against the DNA. TRBV21-1 is labeled a pseudogene. The CDR3 is 18 residues long. In DNA form, the CDR3 reads TGTGCCAGCAGCAAAATTGGACTAGCGGGAGTTGTTCCCGGGGAGCTGTTTTTT. Protein sequence: CASSKIGLAGVVPGELFF.

The chain uses TRBV7-3 and TRBJ2-5; D ambiguous. Trimming cost V 5 bases and J 0 bases, with 7 bases left between them. The CDR3 length is 13 residues. Germline CDR1 reads SGHTA; CDR2 reads FQGTGA. The CDR3 reads CASSLGYQETQYF. The CDR3 DNA follows: TGTGCCAGCAGCCTGGGATACCAAGAGACCCAGTACTTC.

The chain carries TRBV27 and TRBJ1-6; possible D gene TRBD1, 5 bases. V was pared by 5 bases and J by 14 bases, with 19 bases between. From germline, CDR1 is MNHEY and CDR2 SMNVEV (reference sequence). This CDR3 comprises 14 residues. The CDR3 is CASSPPGGGRALHF. DNA of the CDR3: TGTGCCAGCAGTCCCCCGGGGGGGGGTCGGGCCCTCCACTTT.

The chain joins TRBV5-6 to TRBJ2-7; a possible D gene is TRBD2 (5 bases). The CDR3 is made up of 12 amino acids. The germline V and J ends were trimmed by 4 bases and 6 bases, with 11 bases remaining between them. Germline CDR1 and CDR2: SGHDT and YYEEEE. The CDR3 nucleotides read TGTGCCAGCAGCCGCGGGTCTCCCGAGCAGTACTTC. Its protein product is CASSRGSPEQYF. The complete variable domain, with remaining parts taken from reference TRBV5-6 and TRBJ2-7, reads DAGVTQSPTHLIKTRGQQVTLRCSPKSGHDTVSWYQQALGQGPQFIFQYYEEEERQRGNFPDRFSGHQFPNYSSELNVNALLLGDSALYLCASSRGSPEQYFGPGTRLTVT.

This rearrangement joins TRBV18 to TRBJ2-7; tentatively, D is TRBD1 (5 bases). Germline lookup yields CDR1 KGHSH and CDR2 LQKENI. The CDR3 sequence is 15 residues long. Trimming removed 1 base from V and 5 bases from J, with 15 bases in between. Here the CDR3 DNA reads TGTGCCAGCTCACCACTTAGGACATCCCCTGACGAGCAGTACTTC. It codes for CASSPLRTSPDEQYF.

V usage is TRBV28 and J usage is TRBJ1-2; 7 nucleotides align to TRBD1. Trimming removed 5 bases from V and 4 bases from J; junction bases left unmatched: 10. This CDR3 is built from 15 residues. Per germline, CDR1 MDHEN and CDR2 SYDVKM. This CDR3 is CASSLPGQRFYGYTF. CDR3 DNA: TGTGCCAGCAGTCTACCGGGACAGAGATTCTATGGCTACACCTTC.